The TCR beta chain described here comes from a study of identical twins. TCRdb called the 5' RACE reads again in MiXCR, with one record for every CDR3 protein. The table lists approximately 700,000 distinct CDR3 sequences, roughly 20% of them singletons. This clonotype has at least ten counts. Antigen: not known. The CDR3 loop spans 14 amino acids. V was cut by 5 bases and J by 4 bases, with 12 bases left in between. Looked up from germline, CDR1 is SGDLS and CDR2 is YYNGEE. Study-wide points: Alpha sequences that were out-of-frame and twin-shared showed an excess of low generation probability.

These data also formed part of another study, on T cells expressing NK-cell markers. That report notes: It was sorted CD3+CD56+NKG2C+, CD3+CD56+NKG2C- and CD3+CD56-NKG2C+ T cells that supplied the TCR beta repertoires. Sequenced donors, eight in total, included seven who were HCMV-seropositive and one who was seronegative.

Material for sequencing was PBMCs. The V call is TRBV9, the J call TRBJ2-2; D is tentatively TRBD1 or TRBD2 (5 bases each). The receptor was derived from a woman younger than 35 in good health. Written as DNA, the CDR3 is TGTGCCAGCAGTGTTGAGGGGTCCACCGGGGAGCTGTTTTTT. This gives the protein CASSVEGSTGELFF.